This passage covers 26 T cell receptor beta chains from one sample sequenced in a study of cytomegalovirus exposure and HLA in healthy donors. In the PCR, 60 Vbeta and 13 Jbeta primers were used. TCRdb's copy holds only in-frame clones and misses some; the assay was immunoSEQ multiplex PCR. The sample holds about 160,000 clones, 70% to 85% seen once. Sequencing was done on a sample of PBMCs. Every receptor here comes from a man aged 45-65 years in good health and CMV-seropositive.

This chain uses TRBV4-3 with TRBJ1-6, with D perhaps matching TRBD1 (6 bases). The V gene lost 5 bases and the J gene lost 7 bases, with 18 bases spanning the gap. CDR1 and CDR2 from the germline V gene are LGHNA and YSLEER. This CDR3 is 16 amino acids long. DNA for the CDR3: TGCGCCAGCAGCGAAGCGGCGGGGGCGCGGAATTCACCCCTCCACTTT. Its translation is CASSEAAGARNSPLHF.

The chain links TRBV6-5 to TRBJ1-5, with 11 bases identical to TRBD1. The V gene end was trimmed by 6 bases and the J gene end by 6 bases; junction bases not matched to a gene: 7. CDR1 MNHEY and CDR2 SVGAGI come from the germline V gene. There are 15 residues in the CDR3. The chain's CDR3 is CASRQGTGGIQPQHF. CDR3 nucleotides: TGTGCCAGCAGGCAGGGGACAGGGGGGATTCAGCCCCAGCATTTT.

The count of this clone is one. The chain combines TRBV10-3 with TRBJ1-2; no firm D call. The CDR3 is 13 residues long. With 0 bases removed from V and 8 bases from J, the gap between germline ends came to 10 bases. The germline V gene has CDR1 ENHRY and CDR2 SYGVKD. The CDR3 coding sequence is TGTGCCATCAGTGAGTCGATGGTAGTGGGCTACACCTTC. Its protein is CAISESMVVGYTF.

The chain is built from TRBV5-6 and TRBJ2-7; D might be TRBD1 (6 bases). The CDR3 spans 12 residues. Germline CDR1 and CDR2: SGHDT and YYEEEE. The ends were cut back, 4 bases at V and 4 bases at J, with 9 bases in the middle. The CDR3 coding sequence is TGTGCCAGCAGCCGAACAGGGTACGAGCAGTACTTC. As protein: CASSRTGYEQYF.

V gene TRBV1 combines with J gene TRBJ2-2; TRBD2 was called by the table and not checked on the DNA. TRBV1 is reported as a pseudogene. This CDR3 spans 21 amino acids. CDR3 loop: CTSSPSCPGLAGGTNTGELFF. Written as DNA, the CDR3 is TGCACCAGCAGCCCCAGTTGTCCGGGACTAGCGGGGGGGACGAACACCGGGGAGCTGTTTTTT.

The sample holds a few counts of this clone. V usage is TRBV7-9 and J usage is TRBJ1-1; D gene ambiguous. CDR1 is SEHNR, CDR2 FQNEAQ, per germline (reference sequence). V was cut by 0 bases and J by 0 bases, with 5 bases left in between. This CDR3 has 14 amino acids. CDR3 amino acids: CASSLATMNTEAFF. CDR3 nucleotides: TGTGCCAGCAGCTTAGCTACAATGAACACTGAAGCTTTCTTT.

In regard to this clone: An end of the junction differs from the germline gene, which may be a read error. V is TRBV7-7 and J is TRBJ2-2; D is ambiguous. CDR3 size: 12 residues. Looked up from germline, CDR1 is SSHAT and CDR2 is FNYEAQ (reference sequence). For the CDR3, the DNA is TGTGCTAGCAGCTCCGGGACCGGGGAGCTGTTTTTT. It yields the protein CASSSGTGELFF.

In its sample, this clone was seen a few times. The chain is built from TRBV10-3 and TRBJ2-1; 14 nucleotides line up with TRBD2. Germline assignment: CDR1 ENHRY and CDR2 SYGVKD. This CDR3 is 17 amino acids long. J was trimmed by 10 bases and V by 2 bases; bases with no gene match: 10. CDR3 coding DNA: TGTGCCATCAGTGAGGGTGGACTAGCGGGGGGACAGGGGGAGCAGTTCTTC. Residues: CAISEGGLAGGQGEQFF.

CDR3 residues: CASSLDGWGNQPQHF. CDR3 coding DNA: TGTGCCAGCAGCTTAGACGGGTGGGGCAATCAGCCCCAGCATTTT. J is TRBJ1-5 and V is TRBV7-2; no definite D call. The V gene lost 1 base and the J gene lost 2 bases, with 9 bases spanning the gap. The germline gives CDR1 SGHTA, CDR2 FQGNSA. The CDR3 contains 15 residues.

The V and J genes are TRBV4-3 and TRBJ2-2, with a tentative D call TRBD1 (7 bases). The CDR3 is 15 amino acids. The V end was cut by 4 bases, the J end by 3 bases, with 12 bases between. CDR1 is LGHNA, CDR2 YSLEER, per germline. The CDR3 DNA follows: TGCGCCAGCAGCCCAGGGGGGTTGTACACCGGGGAGCTGTTTTTT. This sequence encodes CASSPGGLYTGELFF.

This chain's CDR3 is CASHPDGRLSTEAFF. CDR3 bases: TGTGCCAGCCACCCAGACGGGAGGCTTTCGACTGAAGCTTTCTTT. The J gene is TRBJ1-1, the V gene TRBV11-2; D gene ambiguous. V dropped 8 bases and J dropped 5 bases, with 21 bases sitting between them. This CDR3 has 15 amino acids. From germline, CDR1 is SGHAT and CDR2 FQNNGV.

This clone has just a few counts. The DNA for the CDR3 is TGCAGCGTTGACCTTCGGGGACAGGGTAGGAGAGAGACCCAGTACTTC. This encodes CSVDLRGQGRRETQYF. This sequence joins TRBV29-1 and TRBJ2-5; TRBD1 agrees at 9 bases. Trimming removed 3 bases from V and 4 bases from J; junction bases left unmatched: 12. Germline loops: CDR1 SQVTM, CDR2 ANQGSEA. The CDR3 covers 16 residues.

This rearrangement joins TRBV6-6 to TRBJ1-1, with 10 bases matching TRBD1. Germline CDR1 MNHNY, CDR2 SVGAGI (reference sequence). The CDR3 loop spans 14 amino acids. The ends lost 2 bases at V and 4 bases at J; junction bases unmatched: 1. The CDR3 reads CASSYGDRGTEAFF. CDR3 nucleotides: TGTGCCAGCAGTTACGGGGACAGGGGCACTGAAGCTTTCTTT.

The sample holds a few counts of this clone. The chain combines TRBV6-1 with TRBJ1-5; a weak D match, TRBD1 (6 bases). Trimming stripped 5 bases from V and 7 bases from J, with 12 bases between. Per germline, CDR1 MNHNS and CDR2 SASEGT. The CDR3 consists of 13 residues. The CDR3 DNA reads TGTGCCAGCAGTTTACAACAGGGACAGCCCCAGCATTTT. Protein product: CASSLQQGQPQHF.

The chain joins TRBV7-2 to TRBJ1-5, with a weak D call TRBD1 (6 bases). V was pared by 2 bases and J by 3 bases, with 11 bases between. The germline V gene has CDR1 SGHTA and CDR2 FQGNSA. The CDR3 extends over 15 amino acids. In DNA, the CDR3 is TGTGCCAGCAGCTTACAGGGGACGCCCAATCAGCCCCAGCATTTT. Translation gives CASSLQGTPNQPQHF. Filled out from reference TRBV7-2 and TRBJ1-5, the complete variable domain reads GAGVSQSPSNKVTEKGKDVELRCDPISGHTALYWYRQSLGQGLEFLIYFQGNSAPDKSGLPSDRFSAERTGGSVSTLTIQRTQQEDSAVYLCASSLQGTPNQPQHFGDGTRLSIL.

The chain employs TRBV4-3 and TRBJ2-7; D is unresolved. Trimming shortened V by 3 bases and J by 3 bases, and 21 bases separated the two germline ends. The germline gives CDR1 LGHNA, CDR2 YSLEER. The CDR3 is made up of 17 amino acids. The CDR3 coding sequence is TGCGCCAGCAGCCAGGCCTTTGGGCGCGTCATTATCTACGAGCAGTACTTC. It encodes CASSQAFGRVIIYEQYF.

This chain uses TRBV10-1 with TRBJ1-1, with D perhaps TRBD1 (5 bases). Germline V gene lookup returns CDR1 WNHNN and CDR2 SYGVQD (reference sequence). The CDR3 covers 13 residues. The V and J ends lost 5 bases and 0 bases respectively, with 7 bases between them. The CDR3 spells CASSMGLNTEAFF. CDR3 DNA sequence: TGCGCCAGCAGTATGGGGCTGAACACTGAAGCTTTCTTT.

V usage is TRBV6-1 and J usage is TRBJ1-1, with D possibly TRBD1 on 6 matching bases. The CDR3 contains 16 residues. Trimming stripped 1 base from V and 4 bases from J, with 16 bases between. Looked up from germline, CDR1 is MNHNS and CDR2 is SASEGT. The CDR3 protein is CASSEGGGRVGTEAFF. In DNA, the CDR3 is TGTGCCAGCAGTGAAGGGGGGGGGCGCGTGGGCACTGAAGCTTTCTTT.

This clone was counted only a few times. The J gene is TRBJ1-3, the V gene TRBV5-1, with 8 bases that match TRBD1. In germline, CDR1 is SGHRS, CDR2 YFSETQ. With V trimmed by 2 bases and J by 5 bases, 9 bases remained unmatched. This CDR3 has 16 residues. As DNA, the CDR3 is TGCGCCAGCAGCTTATTTCCGGGACAGGCACGAAACACCATATATTTT. Its translation is CASSLFPGQARNTIYF.

The gene calls are TRBV9 and TRBJ2-5; TRBD1 aligns across 9 bases. This CDR3 spans 14 amino acids. Germline CDR1 reads SGDLS; CDR2 reads YYNGEE. V lost 3 bases, J lost 7 bases, and 7 bases stayed unmatched. CDR3 nucleotide sequence: TGTGCCAGCAGCGACGGACAGGGGAGAGGGACCCAGTACTTC. Protein sequence: CASSDGQGRGTQYF.

A few counts support this clone. The CDR3 sequence is CASSEETGVTDTQYF. In DNA form, the CDR3 reads TGCGCCAGCAGTGAGGAGACAGGGGTAACAGATACGCAGTATTTT. The chain combines TRBV10-1 with TRBJ2-3; the match to TRBD1 covers 8 bases. Germline lookup yields CDR1 WNHNN and CDR2 SYGVQD (reference sequence). J lost 3 bases, V lost 2 bases, and 4 bases had no gene match. The CDR3 consists of 15 residues.

The V gene is TRBV14, the J gene TRBJ2-7; no firm D call. Trimming took off 2 bases at V and 5 bases at J, with 7 bases between the two ends. In germline, CDR1 is SGHDN, CDR2 FVKESK. CDR3 length equals 12 residues. Here the CDR3 DNA reads TGTGCCAGCAGCCAACACTCGGACGAGCAGTACTTC. Translated: CASSQHSDEQYF.

This CDR3 is CASSQGDRGLDEQFF. CDR3 bases: TGCGCCAGCAGCCAAGGGGACAGGGGACTGGATGAGCAGTTCTTC. The chain employs TRBV4-1 and TRBJ2-1; 10 nucleotides line up with TRBD1. CDR3 length equals 15 residues. V shed 1 base, J shed 8 bases, and the junction held 5 bases outside the gene matches. CDR1 is MGHRA and CDR2 is YSYEKL in the germline V gene.

Regarding this clone: Other DNA sequences from this sample encode an identical CDR3 as well. This chain links TRBV7-2 with TRBJ2-5; D gene unclear. This CDR3 is built from 14 residues. Germline lookup yields CDR1 SGHTA and CDR2 FQGNSA. V was shortened by 1 base and J by 3 bases, with 9 bases between the two germline ends. CDR3 DNA sequence: TGTGCCAGCAGCTTAGGAACGAGTAAAGAGACCCAGTACTTC. Translated, it gives CASSLGTSKETQYF.

The chain employs TRBV6-5 and TRBJ1-6, with D unclear. V was shortened by 7 bases and J by 7 bases, with 14 bases between the two germline ends. This CDR3 contains 14 residues. Germline lookup yields CDR1 MNHEY and CDR2 SVGAGI. In DNA, the CDR3 is TGTGCCAGCAAGCCGGGTCCTTCCAATTCACCCCTCCACTTT. Translating it yields CASKPGPSNSPLHF.

The rearrangement links TRBV7-2 to TRBJ1-4; 9 bases align to TRBD1. Germline trimming cut 6 bases from V and 6 bases from J; bases unmatched to any gene: 11. The CDR3 length is 16 residues. Per the germline V gene, CDR1 is SGHTA and CDR2 is FQGNSA. DNA of the CDR3: TGTGCCAGCAGAACCACCGGGACAGGGATTGATGAAAAACTGTTTTTT. It is translated as CASRTTGTGIDEKLFF.